This entry lists 13 T cell receptor beta chains sequenced from one sample in a study of cytomegalovirus exposure and HLA in healthy donors. Use of 60 Vbeta and 13 Jbeta primers characterized the PCR. Here immunoSEQ multiplex PCR was the method, and the copy in TCRdb shows in-frame clones only, minus some. Of under 300,000 clones listed, almost 85% are singletons. Sequences were obtained from PBMCs. The receptors originated from a woman aged 40 to 50 in good health and CMV-seropositive.

The V and J genes are TRBV5-4 and TRBJ2-5, with TRBD2 identical over 16 bases. Germline lookup yields CDR1 SGHNT and CDR2 YYREEE (reference sequence). Losses at the gene ends were 5 bases for V and 3 bases for J; bases not matched to a gene: 4. The CDR3 covers 16 residues. The DNA for the CDR3 is TGTGCCAGCAGACAGGGACTAGCGGGAGGGAAAGAGACCCAGTACTTC. Its protein is CASRQGLAGGKETQYF.

This clone occurred once. The rearrangement uses TRBV30 and TRBJ1-3, with 9 bases fitting TRBD1. The CDR3 covers 11 residues. The germline CDR1 and CDR2 sequences are GTSNPN and SVGIG (reference sequence). With V trimmed by 4 bases and J by 13 bases, 5 bases remained unmatched. The CDR3 reads CAWNRGRLIYF. CDR3 DNA sequence: TGTGCCTGGAACAGGGGGCGCCTAATATATTTT.

V and J are TRBV6-6 and TRBJ2-1; 10 bases fit TRBD2. After removal of 4 bases from V and 7 bases from J, the junction contained 7 bases not matched to a gene. The germline CDR1 and CDR2 sequences are MNHNY and SVGAGI (reference sequence). The CDR3 has 15 residues. The CDR3 here is CASSLLAGVRNEQFF. In DNA, the CDR3 is TGTGCCAGCAGTTTGCTAGCGGGAGTTAGGAATGAGCAGTTCTTC.

Points on this clone: The sample holds other DNA sequences that translate to the same CDR3. This rearrangement joins TRBV30 to TRBJ1-5, with a weak D call TRBD1 (5 bases). V lost 3 bases to trimming and J lost 0 bases, with 6 bases between them. The CDR3 is made up of 13 amino acids. Germline assignment: CDR1 GTSNPN and CDR2 SVGIG (reference sequence). The CDR3 sequence: CAWSGGSNQPQHF. CDR3 sequence (DNA): TGTGCCTGGAGCGGGGGTAGCAATCAGCCCCAGCATTTT.

The chain employs TRBV7-2 and TRBJ2-7, with a possible D match to TRBD1 (5 bases). Trimming shortened V by 5 bases and J by 0 bases, and 11 bases separated the two germline ends. Germline-derived CDR1 and CDR2 are SGHTA and FQGNSA. This CDR3 contains 14 residues. The CDR3 spells CASSPTVSSYEQYF. In nucleotides, the CDR3 is TGTGCCAGCAGCCCGACAGTTAGCTCCTACGAGCAGTACTTC.

The V call is TRBV10-3, the J call TRBJ2-5, with D possibly being TRBD2 (6 bases). The V end was cut by 6 bases, the J end by 2 bases, with 16 bases between. The CDR3 spans 15 residues. Germline V gives CDR1 ENHRY, CDR2 SYGVKD. CDR3 sequence: CAIRAIGTQQETQYF. The CDR3 nucleotides are TGTGCCATCAGGGCTATCGGGACTCAACAAGAGACCCAGTACTTC.

The gene calls are TRBV2 and TRBJ2-3; D not certain. The CDR3 has 11 amino acids. Germline CDR1 is SNHLY and CDR2 is FYNNEI. The ends were cut back, 9 bases at V and 4 bases at J, with 8 bases in the middle. CDR3 nucleotides: TGTGCCAGACTAATTGCAGATACGCAGTATTTT. Amino acid sequence: CARLIADTQYF. The full variable domain, in which reference TRBV2 and TRBJ2-3 provide the parts outside the CDR3, is EPEVTQTPSHQVTQMGQEVILRCVPISNHLYFYWYRQILGQKVEFLVSFYNNEISEKSEIFDDQFSVERPDGSNFTLKIRSTKLEDSAMYFCARLIADTQYFGPGTRLTVL.

The rearrangement links TRBV5-1 to TRBJ1-4, with 7 bases that match TRBD1. The length of the CDR3 is 15 residues. With V trimmed by 0 bases and J by 3 bases, 2 bases remained unmatched. Germline loops: CDR1 SGHRS, CDR2 YFSETQ. For the CDR3, the DNA is TGCGCCAGCAGCTTGGCCGGGACAGCTAATGAAAAACTGTTTTTT. Its protein product is CASSLAGTANEKLFF.

The chain employs TRBV11-2 and TRBJ1-1; D remains ambiguous. Trimming took off 1 base at V and 6 bases at J, with 6 bases between the two ends. Germline V lookup: CDR1 SGHAT, CDR2 FQNNGV. The CDR3 extends over 12 amino acids. CDR3 nucleotides: TGTGCCAGCAGCTTAGGAGCCCCTGAAGCTTTCTTT. This sequence encodes CASSLGAPEAFF.

The V and J genes are TRBV2 and TRBJ1-2; TRBD1 might be the D (5 bases). The CDR3 sequence is 14 residues long. Germline V gene data show CDR1 as SNHLY and CDR2 as FYNNEI. V lost 6 bases, J lost 4 bases, and 15 bases lay in between. This CDR3 reads CASRDAGGAYGYTF. The CDR3 coding sequence is TGTGCCAGCAGAGATGCCGGTGGGGCCTATGGCTACACCTTC.

The chain links TRBV6-5 to TRBJ1-2, with 10 nucleotides matching TRBD1. V lost 8 bases to trimming and J lost 3 bases; unmatched junction nucleotides: 6. CDR1 and CDR2 from the germline V gene are MNHEY and SVGAGI. CDR3 size: 14 residues. The CDR3 bases are TGTGCCAGCCGACGGGACAGGGGATACTATGGCTACACCTTC. Its protein product is CASRRDRGYYGYTF.

This clone has a single count. The chain recombines TRBV5-1 with TRBJ1-1; TRBD1 matches 11 bases. With V trimmed by 2 bases and J by 4 bases, 1 base remained unmatched. The germline gives CDR1 SGHRS, CDR2 YFSETQ. There are 14 residues in the CDR3. This chain's CDR3 is CASSFGTGGTEAFF. In DNA, the CDR3 is TGCGCCAGCAGCTTCGGGACAGGGGGCACTGAAGCTTTCTTT.

Only a few counts were recorded for this clone. This chain uses TRBV7-9 with TRBJ2-7, with a weak D call TRBD2 (7 bases). The V gene lost 5 bases and the J gene lost 6 bases, with 14 bases spanning the gap. CDR3 length: 13 amino acids. Germline V gene sequence: CDR1 SEHNR, CDR2 FQNEAQ (reference sequence). The CDR3 DNA reads TGTGCCAGCAGCCACAGGGAGGGCACCGAGCAGTACTTC. This gives the protein CASSHREGTEQYF.